Each of the 10 T cell receptor beta chains below was sequenced from the same sample in a study of blood T cells in healthy people across ages. Through a sample-barcoded 5' primer and a J-beta primer mix, a second PCR was run for 7 to 11 cycles. TCRdb reprocessed the 5' RACE reads via MiXCR and lists one record per CDR3 protein. The sample gives over a million distinct CDR3 sequences, around 59% of which show up once; 6.7% is in the top ten. The sequenced sample was blood. The source of these receptors is a man in his late teens or twenties in good health.

V gene TRBV30 combines with J gene TRBJ2-1; D perhaps matches TRBD2 (6 bases). The J call may not be correct, given that the DNA end is closer to TRBJ2-7. Germline CDR1 GTSNPN, CDR2 SVGIG (reference sequence). The CDR3 loop spans 16 amino acids. CDR3 DNA: TGTGCCTGGAGTGTAAACGCGCGGCGGGGTAACAATGAGCAGTACTTC. Translating gives CAWSVNARRGNNEQYF.

The CDR3 DNA reads as TGCGCCAGCAGCCTCCAGTTGCCCCAAGAGACCCAGTACTTC. This encodes CASSLQLPQETQYF. The chain uses TRBV5-1 and TRBJ2-5; D gene uncertain. CDR3 length equals 14 residues. Germline loops: CDR1 SGHRS, CDR2 YFSETQ. Trimming shortened V by 4 bases and J by 1 base, and 11 bases separated the two germline ends.

This chain links TRBV27 with TRBJ2-7, with 7 bases that match TRBD1. This CDR3 comprises 14 residues. CDR1 MNHEY and CDR2 SMNVEV come from the germline V gene (reference sequence). The V and J ends lost 4 bases and 2 bases, in that order; junction bases with no gene match: 5. The CDR3 loop is CASSYRGKTYEQYF. The DNA of the CDR3 is TGTGCCAGCAGTTACAGGGGAAAAACCTACGAGCAGTACTTC.

A few counts support this clonotype. This sequence joins TRBV7-2 and TRBJ1-5; 9 bases align to TRBD1. CDR1 SGHTA and CDR2 FQGNSA come from the germline V gene. The CDR3 is 15 amino acids. The V segment lost 1 base and the J segment 7 bases; nucleotides outside the gene matches: 5. This chain's CDR3 is CASSLGDREGQPQHF. As DNA, the CDR3 is TGTGCCAGCAGCTTAGGGGACAGGGAAGGACAGCCCCAGCATTTT.

This clonotype was picked up a small number of times. The V gene is TRBV12-3 or TRBV12-4, the J gene TRBJ1-2; 8 bases agree with TRBD1. V gave up 8 bases and J gave up 7 bases; unmatched junction bases: 15. This CDR3 region has 15 residues. CDR3 region: CASGVRDRRRAGYTF. Written as DNA, the CDR3 is TGTGCCAGCGGGGTCCGGGACAGGAGGAGGGCTGGCTACACCTTC.

The genes are TRBV4-1 and TRBJ1-1; D is undetermined. The CDR3 has 12 amino acids. The ends were cut back, 0 bases at V and 7 bases at J, with 6 bases in the middle. Germline V lookup: CDR1 MGHRA, CDR2 YSYEKL. Here the CDR3 DNA reads TGCGCCAGCAGCCAAGATGGCGATGAAGCTTTCTTT. This sequence encodes CASSQDGDEAFF.

This rearrangement joins TRBV6-2 or TRBV6-3 to TRBJ2-7; no firm D call. The DNA end is more similar to TRBJ2-5, so the J call may be wrong. Germline CDR1 and CDR2: MNHEY and SVGEGT. This CDR3 is 11 amino acids long. The CDR3 loop reads CATRRHQTQYF. CDR3 nucleotides: TGTGCCACCAGAAGGCACCAGACCCAGTACTTC.

This chain connects TRBV25-1 to TRBJ2-2; 8 positions match TRBD2. Germline CDR1 MGHDK, CDR2 SYGVNS. This CDR3 is built from 15 residues. V was clipped by 3 bases and J by 4 bases; unmatched bases: 4. The CDR3 sequence: CASSEIGRATGELFF. The DNA for the CDR3 is TGTGCCAGCAGTGAGATCGGGAGGGCCACCGGGGAGCTGTTTTTT.

The chain couples TRBV7-8 to TRBJ2-7, with 7 bases that match TRBD2. CDR1 and CDR2 from the germline V gene are SGHVS and FQNEAQ. The CDR3 is 15 residues long. Trimming cost V 5 bases and J 1 base; bases outside gene matches: 8. Here the CDR3 DNA reads TGTGCCAGCAGCCGTAGGGCGGGAGAGTCCTACGAGCAGTACTTC. This gives the protein CASSRRAGESYEQYF.

The chain combines TRBV3-1 with TRBJ2-3, with D possibly matching TRBD1 (6 bases). This CDR3 is 15 amino acids long. CDR1 LGHDT and CDR2 YNNKEL come from the germline V gene (reference sequence). V gave up 3 bases and J gave up 6 bases, with 16 bases separating them. The CDR3 region is CASSHGQNGRDTQYF. The CDR3 region has the DNA TGTGCCAGCAGCCACGGACAGAATGGAAGGGATACGCAGTATTTT.